Each of the 27 T cell receptor beta chains below was sequenced from the same sample in a study of shared clonotypes between healthy human individuals (dated by TCRdb to 2020 to 2022). CD8 naive samples were obtained by positive selection for CCR7 among CD45RO-negative cells, yielding a CD45RA+CCR7+ population from which TemRA cells were excluded. The library was made by the immunoSEQ multiplex PCR assay. TCRdb took over this immuneACCESS table, retaining in-frame rearrangements with V and J assigned. Such tables are incomplete; in checked studies, under half of the missing clones stem from an unresolved V gene, and the remainder is unexplained. Present in this sample are some 2,100,000 clones, roughly 91% of which were seen just once. Under 2% of the sample is held by the ten biggest clonotypes. The sample was naive CD8+ T cells from PBMCs. Explained via the paper, the cell subset or site label denotes: CD45RA+CCR7+. These receptors came from a man aged 18 to 29 in good health. Some clones in this sample may be carry-over from other donors' samples.

The chain links TRBV29-1 to TRBJ2-1; D remains unclear. This CDR3 has 11 residues. CDR1 is SQVTM, CDR2 ANQGSEA, per germline. Trimming cost V 5 bases and J 3 bases, with 5 bases left between them. CDR3 amino acids: CSVLLYNEQFF. CDR3 DNA sequence: TGCAGCGTTCTTCTCTACAATGAGCAGTTCTTC.

V and J are TRBV5-4 and TRBJ2-5; D might be TRBD1 (6 bases). The CDR3 consists of 14 residues. CDR1 SGHNT and CDR2 YYREEE come from the germline V gene (reference sequence). V lost 2 bases to trimming and J lost 4 bases, with 12 bases between them. For the CDR3, the DNA is TGTGCCAGCAGCTTACGACAGGTTGTAGAGACCCAGTACTTC. Amino acids: CASSLRQVVETQYF.

The V call is TRBV27, the J call TRBJ2-1; weak D call: TRBD2 (5 bases). Between the trimmed V and J ends, which lost 2 bases and 7 bases, there was a span of 18 bases. Germline V gene data show CDR1 as MNHEY and CDR2 as SMNVEV (reference sequence). This CDR3 comprises 16 residues. The CDR3 region is CASSLRGSAPQNEQFF. CDR3 bases: TGTGCCAGCAGTTTACGTGGGAGTGCTCCCCAAAATGAGCAGTTCTTC.

The genes are TRBV4-3 and TRBJ2-7; D possibly corresponds to TRBD2 (6 bases). The germline gives CDR1 LGHNA, CDR2 YSLEER. The CDR3 consists of 17 residues. V shed 0 bases and J shed 0 bases, with 15 bases lying between them. The CDR3 region is CASSQDTEVAASYEQYF. The CDR3 DNA reads as TGCGCCAGCAGCCAAGATACAGAGGTAGCGGCCTCCTACGAGCAGTACTTC.

The chain recombines TRBV27 with TRBJ1-1, with no clear D. The CDR3 length is 13 residues. In germline, CDR1 is MNHEY, CDR2 SMNVEV (reference sequence). V shed 6 bases and J shed 4 bases, with 12 bases lying between them. The CDR3 sequence: CASRQGLITEAFF. CDR3 DNA sequence: TGTGCCAGCAGACAAGGTTTGATCACTGAAGCTTTCTTT.

The V gene is TRBV29-1, the J gene TRBJ2-5; 7 bases fit TRBD1. The J call may be wrong; the DNA end is better matched by TRBJ2-7. The CDR3 is made up of 14 amino acids. Germline assignment: CDR1 SQVTM and CDR2 ANQGSEA. The CDR3 spells CSVGFRDSLYEQYF. CDR3 DNA: TGCAGCGTAGGCTTCCGGGACAGTCTCTACGAGCAGTACTTC.

CDR3 in amino acids: CASSSDRNTGELFF. CDR3 nucleotide sequence: TGTGCCAGCAGTTCTGACAGAAACACCGGGGAGCTGTTTTTT. The rearrangement uses TRBV14 and TRBJ2-2; possible D gene TRBD1, 5 bases. The CDR3 is made up of 14 amino acids. The germline V gene has CDR1 SGHDN and CDR2 FVKESK. V lost 6 bases to trimming and J lost 2 bases, with 10 bases between them.

The chain employs TRBV7-9 and TRBJ2-5, with TRBD1 matching over 11 bases. Germline CDR1 SEHNR, CDR2 FQNEAQ (reference sequence). V lost 4 bases to trimming and J lost 0 bases; unmatched junction nucleotides: 7. The CDR3 is made up of 17 amino acids. CDR3 residues: CASSSTRDRGYQETQYF. CDR3 DNA sequence: TGTGCCAGCAGCTCGACTCGGGACAGGGGGTACCAAGAGACCCAGTACTTC.

The chain recombines TRBV5-1 with TRBJ2-7; no reliable D call. Per germline, CDR1 SGHRS and CDR2 YFSETQ. V lost 4 bases to trimming and J lost 2 bases, with 10 bases between them. CDR3 length: 13 residues. This CDR3 is CASSGGKTYEQYF. In nucleotides, the CDR3 is TGCGCCAGCAGCGGTGGGAAAACCTACGAGCAGTACTTC.

The CDR3 sequence is CASSAGTAAYEQYF. In DNA, the CDR3 is TGTGCCAGTAGTGCCGGGACAGCAGCCTACGAGCAGTACTTC. The V and J genes are TRBV19 and TRBJ2-7; 7 bases line up with TRBD1. CDR3 length: 14 residues. Germline V CDR1 and CDR2: LNHDA, SQIVND (reference sequence). The trim removed 5 bases at V and 2 bases at J, leaving 6 bases unmatched. Full variable domain (missing parts from reference TRBV19 and TRBJ2-7): DGGITQSPKYLFRKEGQNVTLSCEQNLNHDAMYWYRQDPGQGLRLIYYSQIVNDFQKGDIAEGYSVSREKKESFPLTVTSAQKNPTAFYLCASSAGTAAYEQYFGPGTRLTVT.

The rearrangement uses TRBV6-1 and TRBJ2-7, with D hard to call. Germline V CDR1 and CDR2: MNHNS, SASEGT. The CDR3 consists of 14 residues. V lost 2 bases and J lost 4, with 12 bases in between. As DNA, the CDR3 is TGTGCCAGCAGTGAATCCGACAATAATTACGAGCAGTACTTC. It encodes CASSESDNNYEQYF.

This chain uses TRBV27 with TRBJ2-2; 12 nucleotides line up with TRBD1. The CDR3 totals 17 residues. J lost 5 bases, V lost 4 bases, and 8 bases had no gene match. Germline lookup yields CDR1 MNHEY and CDR2 SMNVEV (reference sequence). DNA for the CDR3: TGTGCCAGCAGTTCCCGGGACAGGGGGCGCGGGACCGGGGAGCTGTTTTTT. This translates into CASSSRDRGRGTGELFF.

CDR3 coding DNA: TGTGCCAGCAGCGTAGCATGGCGACCGAACACTGAAGCTTTCTTT. This codes for CASSVAWRPNTEAFF. J is TRBJ1-1 and V is TRBV9; no definite D call. Trimming cost V 0 bases and J 1 base, with 10 bases left between them. Germline V gene data show CDR1 as SGDLS and CDR2 as YYNGEE. The CDR3 runs to 15 residues.

This clone appeared a few times. The chain combines TRBV20-1 with TRBJ1-1; D remains ambiguous. Germline V gene data show CDR1 as DFQATT and CDR2 as SNEGSKA (reference sequence). Trimming cost V 7 bases and J 6 bases, with 6 bases left between them. CDR3 length: 9 residues. DNA for the CDR3: TGCAGTGTCCCCCCTGAAGCTTTCTTT. Translation: CSVPPEAFF.

This chain joins TRBV11-3 and TRBJ2-1, with D uncertain. The CDR3 totals 12 residues. Germline V gene lookup returns CDR1 SGHNT and CDR2 YENEEA. The V end was cut by 2 bases, the J end by 6 bases, with 5 bases between. The CDR3 is CASSLTPNEQFF. DNA of the CDR3: TGTGCCAGCAGCTTAACGCCCAATGAGCAGTTCTTC.

The rearrangement joins TRBV6-6 to TRBJ2-7; TRBD1 matches 7 bases. V was clipped by 3 bases and J by 5 bases; unmatched bases: 7. CDR3 length: 14 residues. Germline values: CDR1 MNHNY, CDR2 SVGAGI (reference sequence). The CDR3 protein is CASSYSRGTDEQYF. The CDR3, as DNA: TGTGCCAGCAGTTATAGCAGGGGGACCGACGAGCAGTACTTC.

This rearrangement joins TRBV10-2 to TRBJ1-1; 7 positions agree with TRBD1. Trimming cost V 11 bases and J 8 bases; bases outside gene matches: 2. CDR1 and CDR2 from the germline V gene are WSHSY and SAAADI. This CDR3 has 9 amino acids. The CDR3 coding sequence is TGCGCCGACAGGGACGAAGCTTTCTTT. It specifies CADRDEAFF.

The chain is built from TRBV28 and TRBJ1-1, with 8 bases aligning to TRBD1. This CDR3 has 16 amino acids. V dropped 2 bases and J dropped 4; count of bases not matched to a gene: 9. Germline V gene lookup returns CDR1 MDHEN and CDR2 SYDVKM. Written as DNA, the CDR3 is TGTGCCAGCAGTTTAGCGGCAGGGGGCGAGTTCACTGAAGCTTTCTTT. Translated, it gives CASSLAAGGEFTEAFF.

This clone has just a few counts. This sequence joins TRBV7-9 and TRBJ1-2, with D perhaps matching TRBD1 (5 bases). This CDR3 contains 15 residues. Germline assignment: CDR1 SEHNR and CDR2 FQNEAQ (reference sequence). The V gene lost 0 bases and the J gene lost 9 bases, with 17 bases spanning the gap. The CDR3 loop reads CASSLALAVEGRYTF. The CDR3 bases are TGTGCCAGCAGCTTAGCGTTGGCAGTGGAGGGGCGCTACACCTTC.

This clone was picked up one time. V usage is TRBV4-1 and J usage is TRBJ2-1; no reliable D call. In germline, CDR1 is MGHRA, CDR2 YSYEKL. This CDR3 has 17 amino acids. V lost 0 bases, J lost 0 bases, and 12 bases lay in between. CDR3 amino acids: CASSQDSRVSSYNEQFF. In nucleotides, the CDR3 is TGCGCCAGCAGCCAAGATTCCCGAGTGAGCTCCTACAATGAGCAGTTCTTC.

The CDR3 DNA reads as TGTGCCACCAGCAGAGATCAAGGGGTGACCTTC. It codes for CATSRDQGVTF. This sequence joins TRBV15 and TRBJ1-2; a weak D match, TRBD1 (5 bases). V was shortened by 0 bases and J by 14 bases, with 10 bases between the two germline ends. From germline, CDR1 is LNHNV and CDR2 YYDKDF (reference sequence). The CDR3 is made up of 11 amino acids.

The gene calls are TRBV6-5 and TRBJ2-3; D is tentatively TRBD1 or TRBD2 (5 bases each). The V gene's germline CDR1 is MNHEY and CDR2 SVGAGI. The V end lost 0 bases, the J end lost 3 bases, and 10 bases lay between the germline ends. The CDR3 spans 15 residues. In nucleotides, the CDR3 is TGTGCCAGCAGTTACTCTTCCAGGGAGACAGATACGCAGTATTTT. Its protein product is CASSYSSRETDTQYF.

The V and J genes are TRBV25-1 and TRBJ1-1; no definite D call. This CDR3 contains 13 residues. With 3 bases removed from V and 5 bases from J, the gap between germline ends came to 10 bases. Germline V gene lookup returns CDR1 MGHDK and CDR2 SYGVNS. CDR3 sequence (DNA): TGTGCCAGCAGTGAGACTGGCACAACTGAAGCTTTCTTT. It is translated as CASSETGTTEAFF.

The rearrangement joins TRBV11-3 to TRBJ2-1, with 9 bases that match TRBD2. V lost 3 bases, J lost 8 bases, and 8 bases stayed unmatched. This CDR3 is built from 15 residues. Germline CDR1 reads SGHNT; CDR2 reads YENEEA. In nucleotides, the CDR3 is TGTGCCAGCAGCTTGGGTAGCGGGAGTGTCGATGAGCAGTTCTTC. It encodes CASSLGSGSVDEQFF.

The chain couples TRBV7-8 to TRBJ2-7; 9 nucleotides agree with TRBD1. The CDR3 contains 15 residues. From germline, CDR1 is SGHVS and CDR2 FQNEAQ. Trimming at V came to 2 bases and at J to 3 bases, leaving 5 bases not matched to a gene. The CDR3: CASSLTTGGYYEQYF. The CDR3, as DNA: TGTGCCAGCAGCTTAACGACAGGGGGTTACTACGAGCAGTACTTC.

J is TRBJ2-7 and V is TRBV28; no clear D. Germline V CDR1 and CDR2: MDHEN, SYDVKM. V was trimmed by 5 bases and J by 1 base, leaving 9 bases between them. This CDR3 region has 13 residues. CDR3 sequence: CASSGEGSYEQYF. In nucleotides, the CDR3 is TGTGCCAGCAGTGGAGAAGGGTCCTACGAGCAGTACTTC.

The chain is built from TRBV9 and TRBJ1-1; D is uncertain. This CDR3 comprises 13 residues. CDR1 is SGDLS and CDR2 is YYNGEE in the germline V gene. The V end lost 4 bases, the J end lost 2 bases, and 9 bases lay between the germline ends. CDR3 sequence (DNA): TGTGCCAGCAGCTGGGGTTATAACACTGAAGCTTTCTTT. Protein: CASSWGYNTEAFF. Full variable domain (remainder filled in from reference TRBV9 and TRBJ1-1): DSGVTQTPKHLITATGQRVTLRCSPRSGDLSVYWYQQSLDQGLQFLIQYYNGEERAKGNILERFSAQQFPDLHSELNLSSLELGDSALYFCASSWGYNTEAFFGQGTRLTVV.